The source of this T cell receptor beta chain is a study of human T cells and chemical hapten exposure. The time point was: patch test 2, 6 weeks after DPC sensitization. The treatment here: therapeutic diphenylcyclopropenone sensitization with weekly scalp DPC. TCRdb processed the RACE reads anew with MiXCR; each CDR3 protein has one entry. The data contain a few hundred thousand distinct CDR3 sequences, about 6.3% of them singletons. CDR1 and CDR2 (germline): SGHAT, FQNNGV. J lost 5 bases, V lost 5 bases, and 11 bases had no gene match. The CDR3 runs to 17 residues. Material: whole blood, obtained in connection with sensitization to the hapten diphenylcyclopropenone (DPC). The TCR was taken from a woman aged 18 to 35 with alopecia areata. Some clones in this sample may be carry-over from other donors' samples. The rearrangement joins TRBV11-2 to TRBJ2-3, with TRBD1 matching over 12 bases. The CDR3 region has the DNA TGTGCCAGCAGCGTACCGTTCCGGGACAGGGGGCAAGATACGCAGTATTTT. It encodes CASSVPFRDRGQDTQYF.